This T cell receptor beta chain was found in a study of regulatory T cells in long-lasting Graves disease. Whole-study findings and limits: Persistent disease was characterized by preferential usage of TRBV28, TRBJ1-2 and TRBJ2-5.

This clonotype has ten or more counts. No antigen is known for it. Libraries of TCR beta came from iRepertoire HTBI primers plus Arm-PCR of CDR3 regions. MiXCR, run by TCRdb on the multiplex PCR reads, gives a single entry per CDR3 protein. Of roughly 410,000 distinct CDR3 sequences detected, 15% appear once; the ten largest clones hold 7.8%. CDR3 size: 13 residues. The V end was cut by 5 bases, the J end by 1 base, with 8 bases between. Germline-derived CDR1 and CDR2 are SEHNR and FQNEAQ (reference sequence). Noted time point: newly diagnosed GD, antithyroid drugs for less than 3 months. Researchers made the TCR library from RNA that was extracted from PBMCs. This same sample was also part of a study on T cells in Graves' hyperthyroidism and ophthalmopathy. That paper notes: Patients aged 18 to 65 had newly diagnosed hyperthyroidism that had lasted under 2 months. Primed by the HTBI set, a first-round RT-PCR was run on the TCR CDR3. Progression to ophthalmopathy was predicted a median of approximately 6.4 months early.

The TCR sequence derives from a woman aged 40 to 50 with Graves disease. The J gene is TRBJ1-1, the V gene TRBV7-9; D not certain. The sequences come from peripheral blood mononuclear cells (PBMCs), collected at new diagnosis, from a patient treated with antithyroid drugs. The CDR3: CASSLLTNTEAFF. CDR3 coding DNA: TGTGCCAGCAGCCTCCTGACGAACACTGAAGCTTTCTTT.